Presented here are 31 T cell receptor beta chains from one specimen sequenced in a study of long-term antiretroviral therapy in people with HIV (dated by TCRdb to 2021 to 2024). The immunoSEQ hsTCRB v3.0 assay was used at survey level resolution for TRB variable region sequencing. TCRdb stores this immuneACCESS table with in-frame sequences only. Part of the clones is absent; in the studies checked, under half of the shortfall reflects unresolved V genes, and no reason is known for the rest. The sample contains around 32,000 clones, around 89% of them found a single time. About 8% of the sample is held by the ten biggest clonotypes. The sequencing used unsorted PBMCs, collected 3.2 years before starting antiretroviral therapy. The receptors were gathered from a man aged 50 to 60 with HIV.

The chain carries TRBV11-1 and TRBJ2-2; D tentatively fits TRBD1 or TRBD2 (5 bases each). Trimming removed 8 bases from V and 0 bases from J, with 10 bases in between. CDR3 length equals 14 residues. The V gene's germline CDR1 is SGHAT and CDR2 FQDESV (reference sequence). CDR3 amino acids: CASGGFANTGELFF. The DNA of the CDR3 is TGTGCCAGCGGGGGATTCGCGAACACCGGGGAGCTGTTTTTT.

The chain has TRBV10-3 and TRBJ1-5; a weak D match, TRBD1 (5 bases). CDR3 length equals 14 residues. The ends were cut back, 5 bases at V and 3 bases at J, with 11 bases in the middle. Germline CDR1 ENHRY, CDR2 SYGVKD. CDR3 DNA sequence: TGTGCCATCAGTTATGACAGTCTCAATCAGCCCCAGCATTTT. It yields the protein CAISYDSLNQPQHF.

This clone was recorded once. The rearrangement uses TRBV18 and TRBJ1-2; D perhaps matches TRBD1 (5 bases). Germline V gene data show CDR1 as KGHSH and CDR2 as LQKENI. Trimming shortened V by 5 bases and J by 2 bases, and 9 bases separated the two germline ends. The CDR3 is 13 residues long. CDR3 sequence: CASSSGLNYGYTF. In DNA, the CDR3 is TGTGCCAGCTCATCGGGGCTCAACTATGGCTACACCTTC.

The chain's CDR3 is CASTIGAVNTGELFF. The CDR3, as DNA: TGTGCCAGCACGATTGGGGCCGTGAACACCGGGGAGCTGTTTTTT. This rearrangement joins TRBV5-6 to TRBJ2-2; D possibly corresponds to TRBD1 (5 bases). Per the germline V gene, CDR1 is SGHDT and CDR2 is YYEEEE. The CDR3 has 15 residues. Trimming removed 6 bases at V and 1 base at J, with 13 bases between.

The gene calls are TRBV19 and TRBJ2-2, with TRBD1 as a possible D gene (5 bases). CDR1 and CDR2 from the germline V gene are LNHDA and SQIVND (reference sequence). With 1 base removed from V and 1 base from J, the gap between germline ends came to 10 bases. This CDR3 comprises 16 residues. The CDR3 sequence: CASSIGRAWNTGELFF. For the CDR3, the DNA is TGTGCCAGTAGTATAGGCAGGGCGTGGAACACCGGGGAGCTGTTTTTT.

In its sample, this clone is medium-sized. The rearrangement joins TRBV9 to TRBJ2-5; D gene uncertain. This CDR3 has 16 amino acids. Per the germline V gene, CDR1 is SGDLS and CDR2 is YYNGEE. V was cut by 0 bases and J by 4 bases, with 16 bases left in between. CDR3 bases: TGTGCCAGCAGCGTAGTAGGAGACCAATACCGAGAGACCCAGTACTTC. It translates to CASSVVGDQYRETQYF.

V gene TRBV2 combines with J gene TRBJ2-7; D may match TRBD1 or TRBD2 (5 bases each). Deletions cut 8 bases from V and 4 bases from J, with 15 bases between. The CDR3 consists of 13 residues. Germline lookup yields CDR1 SNHLY and CDR2 FYNNEI. The CDR3 spells CASRGAEWYEQYF. In nucleotides, the CDR3 is TGTGCCAGCCGGGGCGCGGAATGGTACGAGCAGTACTTC.

This chain links TRBV19 with TRBJ2-5; 8 positions agree with TRBD2. With 3 bases clipped from V and 6 bases from J, the junction kept 12 bases outside the gene matches. The length of the CDR3 is 16 residues. The germline V gene has CDR1 LNHDA and CDR2 SQIVND (reference sequence). This chain's CDR3 is CASSIQGGSGVKTQYF. DNA of the CDR3: TGTGCCAGTAGTATTCAAGGCGGTAGCGGGGTGAAGACCCAGTACTTC.

This clone has only one observation. The genes are TRBV27 and TRBJ1-1; D is perhaps TRBD1 (5 bases). CDR1 MNHEY and CDR2 SMNVEV come from the germline V gene (reference sequence). This CDR3 region has 14 residues. V lost 3 bases and J 5 bases, leaving 13 bases between the germline ends. This chain's CDR3 is CASSFLWGQTEAFF. The DNA for the CDR3 is TGTGCCAGCAGTTTCCTCTGGGGCCAGACTGAAGCTTTCTTT.

The gene calls are TRBV6-1 and TRBJ1-5; D call uncertain. Germline V gene lookup returns CDR1 MNHNS and CDR2 SASEGT. V was shortened by 0 bases and J by 5 bases, with 2 bases between the two germline ends. The CDR3 has 12 amino acids. The CDR3 coding sequence is TGTGCCAGCAGTGAAGCAGATCAGCCCCAGCATTTT. This codes for CASSEADQPQHF.

V gene TRBV11-2 combines with J gene TRBJ2-5; D unresolved. Trimming shortened V by 5 bases and J by 3 bases, and 10 bases separated the two germline ends. This CDR3 is 13 amino acids long. Germline CDR1 SGHAT, CDR2 FQNNGV. The CDR3 protein is CASSRSSEETQYF. The CDR3 DNA sequence: TGTGCCAGCAGCCGCTCGTCCGAAGAGACCCAGTACTTC. The whole variable domain, filled in from reference TRBV11-2 and TRBJ2-5, reads EAGVAQSPRYKIIEKRQSVAFWCNPISGHATLYWYQQILGQGPKLLIQFQNNGVVDDSQLPKDRFSAERLKGVDSTLKIQPAKLEDSAVYLCASSRSSEETQYFGPGTRLLVL.

This clone has only one observation. The CDR3 bases are TGTGCCAGCAGTGAAGTCGGAGGGTTTGAAGCGGGGGCTGGTGAGCAGTTCTTC. Protein: CASSEVGGFEAGAGEQFF. The chain is built from TRBV2 and TRBJ2-1, with TRBD2 identical over 8 bases. J gave up 9 bases and V 1 base, and 17 bases lay outside the gene matches. Germline values: CDR1 SNHLY, CDR2 FYNNEI. The length of the CDR3 is 18 residues.

The rearrangement uses TRBV5-6 and TRBJ2-7; 7 bases line up with TRBD2. The CDR3 is made up of 12 amino acids. The V and J ends lost 7 bases and 3 bases, in that order; junction bases with no gene match: 4. Per the germline V gene, CDR1 is SGHDT and CDR2 is YYEEEE. The CDR3 coding sequence is TGTGCCAGCGGACTAGGTTTCTACGAGCAGTACTTC. The encoded protein is CASGLGFYEQYF.

This rearrangement joins TRBV30 to TRBJ1-5; 7 bases fit TRBD1. CDR1 is GTSNPN and CDR2 is SVGIG in the germline V gene (reference sequence). J lost 3 bases, V lost 3 bases, and 5 bases had no gene match. This CDR3 has 14 amino acids. CDR3 nucleotides: TGTGCCTGGAGGGCGGGACAGTTCAATCAGCCCCAGCATTTT. It encodes CAWRAGQFNQPQHF.

This clone showed up just once. V is TRBV25-1 and J is TRBJ1-5; 11 positions agree with TRBD1. CDR3 length: 16 amino acids. V lost 4 bases and J lost 4; bases outside the gene matches: 6. CDR1 is MGHDK, CDR2 SYGVNS, per germline. The CDR3 reads CASSAGDRGRNQPQHF. The CDR3 DNA sequence: TGTGCCAGCAGTGCTGGGGACAGGGGGAGGAATCAGCCCCAGCATTTT.

V usage is TRBV10-3 and J usage is TRBJ2-7, with 7 bases identical to TRBD1. The V and J ends lost 6 bases and 2 bases, in that order; junction bases with no gene match: 7. CDR3 size: 14 residues. Germline values: CDR1 ENHRY, CDR2 SYGVKD. DNA for the CDR3: TGTGCCATCAGCCGGGACAGTCTAGCCTACGAGCAGTACTTC. Protein product: CAISRDSLAYEQYF.

The chain uses TRBV30 and TRBJ1-2; D is unresolved. CDR1 and CDR2 (germline): GTSNPN, SVGIG (reference sequence). Trimming left V 2 bases short and J 4 bases short, with 8 bases between. This CDR3 contains 12 residues. The CDR3 loop reads CAWSRTGYGYTF. CDR3 DNA sequence: TGTGCCTGGAGTCGGACTGGCTATGGCTACACCTTC.

V usage is TRBV4-1 and J usage is TRBJ2-7; D remains unclear. V lost 0 bases and J lost 5, with 14 bases in between. Germline values: CDR1 MGHRA, CDR2 YSYEKL. This CDR3 has 15 residues. The CDR3 coding sequence is TGCGCCAGCAGCCAAGAAAGAACTCTTCCGGACGAGCAGTACTTC. This sequence encodes CASSQERTLPDEQYF.

The chain links TRBV27 to TRBJ1-1; a possible D gene is TRBD1 (5 bases). This CDR3 has 12 amino acids. Per the germline V gene, CDR1 is MNHEY and CDR2 is SMNVEV (reference sequence). Trimming left V 6 bases short and J 4 bases short, with 9 bases between. CDR3 nucleotides: TGTGCCAGCAGGCAGGGTTTCACTGAAGCTTTCTTT. Protein product: CASRQGFTEAFF.

The chain links TRBV29-1 to TRBJ2-5; D remains unclear. Trimming took 3 bases from V and 4 from J, leaving 12 bases between them. This CDR3 spans 13 amino acids. Germline V gene sequence: CDR1 SQVTM, CDR2 ANQGSEA. The CDR3 sequence: CSVDALSPETQYF. DNA of the CDR3: TGCAGCGTTGACGCCTTGAGTCCAGAGACCCAGTACTTC.

The genes are TRBV6-5 and TRBJ2-5; D is possibly TRBD1 (6 bases). V was cut by 4 bases and J by 5 bases, with 11 bases left in between. There are 13 residues in the CDR3. Germline V gene lookup returns CDR1 MNHEY and CDR2 SVGAGI. The CDR3 here is CASSSPGEETQYF. The CDR3 DNA reads TGTGCCAGCAGTTCACCAGGGGAGGAGACCCAGTACTTC.

J is TRBJ2-7 and V is TRBV7-2; TRBD2 agrees at 10 bases. Germline V gives CDR1 SGHTA, CDR2 FQGNSA. J gave up 2 bases and V 0 bases, and 4 bases lay outside the gene matches. CDR3 size: 16 residues. The chain's CDR3 is CASSLAQAGGPYEQYF. The CDR3 DNA reads as TGTGCCAGCAGCTTAGCGCAAGCGGGGGGGCCCTACGAGCAGTACTTC.

The chain has TRBV7-8 and TRBJ2-7; D unclear. CDR3 length: 14 amino acids. Germline V gene lookup returns CDR1 SGHVS and CDR2 FQNEAQ. Trimming stripped 1 base from V and 0 bases from J, with 7 bases between. The CDR3 protein is CASSLVGPSYEQYF. The CDR3 DNA sequence: TGTGCCAGCAGCTTAGTAGGCCCCTCCTACGAGCAGTACTTC.

This clone was recorded once. The chain couples TRBV27 to TRBJ1-5, with TRBD1 identical over 9 bases. Germline V CDR1 and CDR2: MNHEY, SMNVEV (reference sequence). V shed 6 bases and J 5 bases; nucleotides not matched to a gene: 11. This CDR3 region has 16 residues. The CDR3 region is CASSPDRGTGDQPQHF. In DNA, the CDR3 is TGTGCCAGCAGCCCAGACAGGGGGACGGGCGATCAGCCCCAGCATTTT.

The chain links TRBV9 to TRBJ2-1, with no clear D. The CDR3 is made up of 17 amino acids. Germline V lookup: CDR1 SGDLS, CDR2 YYNGEE. V lost 0 bases and J lost 0, with 13 bases in between. CDR3 protein: CASSVGADSRSYNEQFF. Here the CDR3 DNA reads TGTGCCAGCAGCGTAGGGGCAGACTCACGCTCCTACAATGAGCAGTTCTTC.

The chain carries TRBV9 and TRBJ2-7; D call uncertain. The CDR3 runs 16 residues. Trimming took off 0 bases at V and 0 bases at J, with 13 bases between the two ends. Germline CDR1 SGDLS, CDR2 YYNGEE. CDR3 sequence reads: CASSVGPTGSSYEQYF. The CDR3 nucleotides are TGTGCCAGCAGCGTAGGCCCTACCGGAAGCTCCTACGAGCAGTACTTC.

The chain links TRBV19 to TRBJ1-2, with no clear D. The CDR3 consists of 14 residues. V was pared by 1 base and J by 2 bases, with 8 bases between. Germline V gives CDR1 LNHDA, CDR2 SQIVND (reference sequence). The CDR3 here is CASSIVGTNYGYTF. Written as DNA, the CDR3 is TGTGCCAGTAGTATAGTTGGCACCAACTATGGCTACACCTTC. Full variable domain (missing parts from reference TRBV19 and TRBJ1-2): DGGITQSPKYLFRKEGQNVTLSCEQNLNHDAMYWYRQDPGQGLRLIYYSQIVNDFQKGDIAEGYSVSREKKESFPLTVTSAQKNPTAFYLCASSIVGTNYGYTFGSGTRLTVV.

This clone was found once. The chain recombines TRBV5-1 with TRBJ1-1; 8 bases fit TRBD1. Germline V lookup: CDR1 SGHRS, CDR2 YFSETQ. The V gene end was trimmed by 4 bases and the J gene end by 4 bases; junction bases not matched to a gene: 9. CDR3 length: 15 amino acids. In DNA, the CDR3 is TGCGCCAGCAGCACCGGACAGGGCGGGGGCACTGAAGCTTTCTTT. This codes for CASSTGQGGGTEAFF.

The gene calls are TRBV19 and TRBJ2-2; weak D call: TRBD1 (7 bases). V was shortened by 6 bases and J by 0 bases, with 11 bases between the two germline ends. Germline CDR1 and CDR2: LNHDA and SQIVND (reference sequence). This CDR3 contains 15 residues. CDR3 nucleotide sequence: TGTGCCAGTAGGGGGGGACAGACGAACACCGGGGAGCTGTTTTTT. Its translation is CASRGGQTNTGELFF.

The chain recombines TRBV6-6 with TRBJ2-1; D is uncertain. With 5 bases removed from V and 10 bases from J, the gap between germline ends came to 12 bases. CDR3 length equals 12 residues. The germline V gene has CDR1 MNHNY and CDR2 SVGAGI (reference sequence). In DNA form, the CDR3 reads TGTGCCAGCAGTCAACCTATGGGAGAGCAGTTCTTC. This sequence encodes CASSQPMGEQFF.

This clone was seen only once. This chain uses TRBV5-1 with TRBJ2-1; D not resolved. The CDR3 covers 14 residues. Germline lookup yields CDR1 SGHRS and CDR2 YFSETQ. The ends were cut back, 0 bases at V and 8 bases at J, with 12 bases in the middle. The CDR3 DNA sequence: TGCGCCAGCAGCTTGGTGGCCCACGTCGATGAGCAGTTCTTC. Amino acid sequence: CASSLVAHVDEQFF.